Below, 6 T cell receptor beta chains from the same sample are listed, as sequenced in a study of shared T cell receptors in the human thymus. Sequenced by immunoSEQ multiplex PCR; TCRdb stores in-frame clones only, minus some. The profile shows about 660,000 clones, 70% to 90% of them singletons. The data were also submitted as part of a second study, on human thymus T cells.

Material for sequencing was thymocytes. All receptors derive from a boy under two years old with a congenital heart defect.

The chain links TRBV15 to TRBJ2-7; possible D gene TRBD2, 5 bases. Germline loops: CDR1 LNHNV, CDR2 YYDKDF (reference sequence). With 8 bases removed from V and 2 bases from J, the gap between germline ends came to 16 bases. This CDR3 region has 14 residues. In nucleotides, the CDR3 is TGTGCCACCCGGGCGGGCGGAAGAGCCTACGAGCAGTACTTC. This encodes CATRAGGRAYEQYF.

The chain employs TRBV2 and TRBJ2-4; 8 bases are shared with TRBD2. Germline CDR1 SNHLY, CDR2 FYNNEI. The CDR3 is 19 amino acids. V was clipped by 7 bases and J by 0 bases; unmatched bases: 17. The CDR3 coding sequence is TGTGCCAGCACCCTCCGGGAGCGGGAGTCCCCTTTAGCCAAAAACATTCAGTACTTC. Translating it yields CASTLRERESPLAKNIQYF.

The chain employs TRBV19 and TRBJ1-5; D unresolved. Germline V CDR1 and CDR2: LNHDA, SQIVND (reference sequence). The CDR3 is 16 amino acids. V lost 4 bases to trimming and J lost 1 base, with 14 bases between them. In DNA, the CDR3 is TGTGCCAGTAGTACCGGGAGGCAGTTAAGCAATCAGCCCCAGCATTTT. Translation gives CASSTGRQLSNQPQHF.

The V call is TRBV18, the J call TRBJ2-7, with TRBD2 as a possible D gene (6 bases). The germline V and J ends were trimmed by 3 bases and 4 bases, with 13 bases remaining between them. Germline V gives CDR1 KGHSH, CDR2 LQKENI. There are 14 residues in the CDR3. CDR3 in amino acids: CASSPPREDYEQYF. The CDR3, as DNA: TGTGCCAGCTCACCCCCGAGGGAGGATTACGAGCAGTACTTC.

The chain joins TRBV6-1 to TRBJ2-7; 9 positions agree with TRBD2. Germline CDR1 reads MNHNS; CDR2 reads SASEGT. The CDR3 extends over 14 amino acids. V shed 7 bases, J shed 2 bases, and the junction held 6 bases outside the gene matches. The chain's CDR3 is CASTPAGGPYEQYF. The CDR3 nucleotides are TGTGCCAGCACTCCAGCGGGAGGTCCCTACGAGCAGTACTTC.

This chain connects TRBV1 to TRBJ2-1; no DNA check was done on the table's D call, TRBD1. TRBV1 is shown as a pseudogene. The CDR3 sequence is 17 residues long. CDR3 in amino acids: CTSSQDPTGETYNEQFF. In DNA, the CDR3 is TGCACCAGCAGCCAGGATCCGACAGGGGAGACCTACAATGAGCAGTTCTTC.